This is a list of T cell receptor beta chains from one sample in a study of cytomegalovirus exposure and HLA in healthy donors. Using immunoSEQ multiplex PCR, the repertoire was profiled, and TCRdb retains in-frame clones only, with some absent. Among around 81,000 clones listed, roughly 63% were seen once. Material: PBMCs. These receptors came from a man aged 25 to 45 in good health and CMV-seropositive. Each CDR3 is given without its conserved first and last residue. The order of the fields is D gene, V gene, J gene, CDR3 protein. D genes are given only for firm matches.

>TRBD1|TRBV5-4|NA
ASSLLTGDPYEQY
>TRBD2|TRBV5-1|TRBJ2-1
ASSPGTSGRAGYNEQF
>NA|TRBV6-6|TRBJ1-5
ASSPGGNNQPQH
>NA|TRBV29-1|NA
SVTEPPLEQY
>TRBD2|TRBV28|TRBJ2-7
ASSYFSGGSYEQY
>TRBD2|TRBV5-5|TRBJ2-1
ASNDLRLASYNEQF
>NA|TRBV7-9|TRBJ2-2
ASSLPGGTNTGELF
>NA|TRBV27|TRBJ2-5
ASSFSPGDWETQY
>NA|TRBV4-1|TRBJ2-5
ASSQPDNQETQY
>NA|TRBV5-1|TRBJ2-3
ASSLDGDPRTDTQY
>NA|TRBV14|TRBJ2-1
ASGGRGGSYNEQF
>TRBD1|TRBV29-1|TRBJ2-2
SAKGGQGKVGELF
>NA|TRBV5-1|TRBJ1-2
ASSPEWEDYGYT
>NA|TRBV10-3|TRBJ1-2
AISEWEGNYGYT
>TRBD1|TRBV4-1|TRBJ2-7
ASSQEGTGVYEQY
>NA|TRBV10-3|TRBJ1-1
AIRVTEGGMNTEAF
>NA|TRBV7-6|TRBJ2-3
ASSLPGQTDTQY